These 11 T cell receptor beta chains originate from one sample sequenced in a study of blood T cell repertoires in COVID-19. The assay was immunoSEQ multiplex PCR, and TCRdb's table has in-frame clones only and misses some. The sample lists 65,000 to 75,000 clones; about nine tenths were seen once. The source material was peripheral blood. Receptors were obtained from a woman aged 80 or over with active or convalescent COVID-19.

The rearrangement links TRBV5-1 to TRBJ2-2; 8 nucleotides match TRBD1. CDR3 length: 16 amino acids. CDR1 and CDR2 (germline): SGHRS, YFSETQ. V dropped 0 bases and J dropped 5; count of bases not matched to a gene: 6. CDR3 sequence (DNA): TGCGCCAGCAGCTTGGAGACAGGGGTAAAAACCGGGGAGCTGTTTTTT. This sequence encodes CASSLETGVKTGELFF.

DNA of the CDR3: TGTGCCAGCAGCTTAGTAGGGGACAGGGTAAAGAGGGACACTGAAGCTTTCTTT. It yields the protein CASSLVGDRVKRDTEAFF. The chain carries TRBV7-2 and TRBJ1-1; 9 bases are a match to TRBD1. CDR3 size: 18 residues. Germline V gene data show CDR1 as SGHTA and CDR2 as FQGNSA. V lost 1 base and J lost 3; bases outside the gene matches: 12.

V and J are TRBV28 and TRBJ2-1; D is uncertain. Trimming removed 3 bases at V and 8 bases at J, with 14 bases between. Germline loops: CDR1 MDHEN, CDR2 SYDVKM. The CDR3 covers 14 residues. This chain's CDR3 is CASSFLRSYHEQFF. The CDR3 DNA sequence: TGTGCCAGCAGTTTCCTTAGGAGTTACCATGAGCAGTTCTTC.

CDR3 sequence reads: CASSLVPDREYGYTF. CDR3 coding DNA: TGTGCCAGCAGCTTGGTCCCGGACAGGGAGTATGGCTACACCTTC. This chain links TRBV11-2 with TRBJ1-2, with TRBD1 identical over 8 bases. The CDR3 consists of 15 residues. The V gene end was trimmed by 3 bases and the J gene end by 5 bases; junction bases not matched to a gene: 8. Germline V gene data show CDR1 as SGHAT and CDR2 as FQNNGV.

This clone was recorded a few times. The rearrangement links TRBV18 to TRBJ2-3; D is possibly TRBD2 (5 bases). The CDR3 runs to 13 residues. The V gene's germline CDR1 is KGHSH and CDR2 LQKENI. V was trimmed by 5 bases and J by 3 bases, leaving 9 bases between them. The CDR3 spells CASSGWETDTQYF. The DNA for the CDR3 is TGTGCCAGCTCAGGCTGGGAGACAGATACGCAGTATTTT.

The chain employs TRBV6-2 or TRBV6-3 and TRBJ1-2; D is uncertain. Between the trimmed V and J ends, which lost 2 bases and 5 bases, there was a span of 9 bases. Germline CDR1 MNHEY, CDR2 SVGEGT. The CDR3 spans 13 residues. The CDR3 is CASSYGENYGYTF. The CDR3 nucleotides read TGTGCCAGCAGTTACGGAGAAAATTATGGCTACACCTTC.

V and J are TRBV11-2 and TRBJ1-1; 8 nucleotides line up with TRBD1. This CDR3 is built from 14 residues. Unmatched junction bases numbered 13, after V lost 5 bases and J lost 11 bases. Germline assignment: CDR1 SGHAT and CDR2 FQNNGV. The CDR3 region is CASSIGTGLISAFF. The CDR3 bases are TGTGCCAGCAGCATAGGGACAGGTCTAATTTCGGCTTTCTTT. The variable domain in full, with the rest retrieved from reference TRBV11-2 and TRBJ1-1, is EAGVAQSPRYKIIEKRQSVAFWCNPISGHATLYWYQQILGQGPKLLIQFQNNGVVDDSQLPKDRFSAERLKGVDSTLKIQPAKLEDSAVYLCASSIGTGLISAFFGQGTRLTVV.

V is TRBV4-3 and J is TRBJ2-2; 8 bases match TRBD2. Germline V gives CDR1 LGHNA, CDR2 YSLEER. This CDR3 spans 16 amino acids. The ends lost 8 bases at V and 0 bases at J; junction bases unmatched: 8. In DNA, the CDR3 is TGCGCCAGCCCTCGGGAGGGCTCAGCGAACACCGGGGAGCTGTTTTTT. Translated: CASPREGSANTGELFF.

The V gene is TRBV5-1, the J gene TRBJ2-5, with 15 bases fitting TRBD2. CDR1 is SGHRS and CDR2 is YFSETQ in the germline V gene. The CDR3 spans 17 residues. After removal of 7 bases from V and 5 bases from J, the junction contained 12 bases not matched to a gene. The CDR3 sequence is CASGSGTSGGTRETQYF. In DNA form, the CDR3 reads TGCGCCAGCGGATCCGGGACTAGCGGGGGGACACGGGAGACCCAGTACTTC.

V and J are TRBV19 and TRBJ1-4; D might be TRBD1 (6 bases). CDR3 length: 17 residues. Germline values: CDR1 LNHDA, CDR2 SQIVND (reference sequence). V was cut by 5 bases and J by 6 bases, with 22 bases left in between. The CDR3 protein is CASSWSSSYRADEKLFF. Here the CDR3 DNA reads TGTGCCAGTAGTTGGAGTTCGAGTTACAGGGCGGATGAAAAACTGTTTTTT.

This clone was detected only a few times. This chain joins TRBV4-2 and TRBJ1-4, with a possible D match to TRBD1 (6 bases). The CDR3 extends over 17 amino acids. V lost 0 bases, J lost 7 bases, and 18 bases lay in between. Germline V gene sequence: CDR1 LGHNA, CDR2 YNFKEQ. The CDR3 loop reads CASSQENAPEDSEKLFF. DNA for the CDR3: TGTGCCAGCAGCCAAGAAAATGCCCCTGAGGACAGTGAAAAACTGTTTTTT.